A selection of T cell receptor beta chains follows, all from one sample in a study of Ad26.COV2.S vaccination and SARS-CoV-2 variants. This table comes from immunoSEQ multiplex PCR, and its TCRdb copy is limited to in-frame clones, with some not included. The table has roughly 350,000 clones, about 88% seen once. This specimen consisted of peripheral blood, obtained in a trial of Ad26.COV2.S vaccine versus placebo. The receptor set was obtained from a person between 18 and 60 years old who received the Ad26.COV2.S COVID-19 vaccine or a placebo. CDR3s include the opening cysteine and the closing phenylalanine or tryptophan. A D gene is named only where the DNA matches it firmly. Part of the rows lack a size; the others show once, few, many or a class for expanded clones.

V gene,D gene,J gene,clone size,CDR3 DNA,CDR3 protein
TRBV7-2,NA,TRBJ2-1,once,TGTGCCAGCAGTGGGGGCCCGGGCACCAATGAGCAGTTCTTC,CASSGGPGTNEQFF
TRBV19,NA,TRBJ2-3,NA,TGTGCCAGTAGTATAGGGTCCTCTAGCACAGATACGCAGTATTTT,CASSIGSSSTDTQYF
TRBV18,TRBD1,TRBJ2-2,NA,TGTGCCAGCTCACCATCCCTATACAGGGGGCAGGACACCGGGGAGCTGTTTTTT,CASSPSLYRGQDTGELFF
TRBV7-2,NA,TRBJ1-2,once,TGTGCCAGCAGCTTAGCTCCCTCTGGCAGGGGATATGGCTACACCTTC,CASSLAPSGRGYGYTF
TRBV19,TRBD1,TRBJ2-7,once,TGTGCCAGTAGGCCCTCCGGGACAGGGGTCTACGAGCAGTACTTC,CASRPSGTGVYEQYF
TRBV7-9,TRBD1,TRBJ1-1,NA,TGTGCCAGCAGCTTAGGAAGCGGCGGACAGGGGGAAGCTTTCTTT,CASSLGSGGQGEAFF
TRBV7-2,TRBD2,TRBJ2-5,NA,TGTGCCAGCAGCTTACTCTCCGGACTAGCCCAAGAGACCCAGTACTTC,CASSLLSGLAQETQYF
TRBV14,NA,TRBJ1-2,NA,TGTGCCAGCAGCCAAAACACAGTCGGCGGCTATGGCTACACCTTC,CASSQNTVGGYGYTF
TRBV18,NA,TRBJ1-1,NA,TGTGCCAGCTCACTCCCGCTTAGCCAGGGGAACACTGAAGCTTTCTTT,CASSLPLSQGNTEAFF
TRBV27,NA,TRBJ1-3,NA,TGTGCCAGCAGTCCCCGTTGGGACGAAAACACCATATATTTT,CASSPRWDENTIYF
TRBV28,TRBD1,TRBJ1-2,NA,TGTGCCAGCAGTGCCGGCAGGGGGCTAGACTATGGCTACACCTTC,CASSAGRGLDYGYTF
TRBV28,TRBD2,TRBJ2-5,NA,TGTGCCAGCAACTTAAGACTAGCGGGAGAGACCCAGTACTTC,CASNLRLAGETQYF
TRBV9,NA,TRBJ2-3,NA,TGTGCCAGCAGCGTAGACCTAGGAGAGGATACGCAGTATTTT,CASSVDLGEDTQYF
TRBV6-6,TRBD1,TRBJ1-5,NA,TGTGCCAGCAGTCCGGACAGGGGATTTGTAGGCAATCAGCCCCAGCATTTT,CASSPDRGFVGNQPQHF
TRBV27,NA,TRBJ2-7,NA,TGTGCCAGCAGTCCTCAAACGGGACGCCGGATCTACGAGCAGTACTTC,CASSPQTGRRIYEQYF
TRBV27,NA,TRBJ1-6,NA,TGTGCCAGCAGTACCAGGGACATGGCCCTCCACTTT,CASSTRDMALHF
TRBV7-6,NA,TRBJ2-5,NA,TGTGCCAGCAGCCCTGACGCAGCTAGTCGGGGCGGGGAGACCCAGTACTTC,CASSPDAASRGGETQYF
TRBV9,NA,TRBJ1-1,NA,TGTGCCAGCAGCGTGACTACCGGGACGCCAAACACTGAAGCTTTCTTT,CASSVTTGTPNTEAFF
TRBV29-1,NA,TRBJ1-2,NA,TGCAGCGTTGAGACTGGGGGGTGGGCCTATGGCTACACCTTC,CSVETGGWAYGYTF
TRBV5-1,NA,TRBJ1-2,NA,TGCGCCAGCAGCTTCCTTGACTATGGCTACACCTTC,CASSFLDYGYTF
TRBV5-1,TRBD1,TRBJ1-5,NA,TGCGCCAGCAGCCTGACAGGGGTGGATCAGCCCCAGCATTTT,CASSLTGVDQPQHF
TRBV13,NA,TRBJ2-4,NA,TGTGCCAGCAGCTTAAGATCGGACCTAGCCAAAAACATTCAGTACTTC,CASSLRSDLAKNIQYF
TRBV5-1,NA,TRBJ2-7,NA,TGCGCCAGCAGTTCTAGGACAGCCTACGGAATTAGGGAGCAGTACTTC,CASSSRTAYGIREQYF
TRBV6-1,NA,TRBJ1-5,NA,TGTGTCAGCAGTGCAAGGCAGCATCAGAGCAATCAGCCCCAGCATTTT,CVSSARQHQSNQPQHF
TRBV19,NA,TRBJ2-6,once,TGTGCCAGTAGTTCTTCCCTGGGGTCTGGGGCCAACGTCCTGACTTTC,CASSSSLGSGANVLTF
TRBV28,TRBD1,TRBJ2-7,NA,TGTGCCAGCTGGCGTCGGGACAGGTACGAGCAGTACTTC,CASWRRDRYEQYF
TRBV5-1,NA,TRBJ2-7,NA,TGCGCCAGCAGAAAGGCGTACGACTCCTACGAGCAGTACTTC,CASRKAYDSYEQYF
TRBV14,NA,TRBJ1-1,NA,TGTGCCAGCAGCCAAGAAAGGGAGAGTGAAGCTTTCTTT,CASSQERESEAFF
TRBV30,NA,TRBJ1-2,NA,TGTGCCTGGATAAAGGGGCACTATGGCTACACCTTC,CAWIKGHYGYTF
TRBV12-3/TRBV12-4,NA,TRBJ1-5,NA,TGTGCCAGCAGTCGTCAAACAGGGCAGCCCCAGCATTTT,CASSRQTGQPQHF
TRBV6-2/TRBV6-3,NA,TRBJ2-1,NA,TGTGCCAGCAGTTACTCTATCCCACTACCCTACAATGAGCAGTTCTTC,CASSYSIPLPYNEQFF
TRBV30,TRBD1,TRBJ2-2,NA,TGTGCCTGCCACGAGACAGGGTTGCGGGTCGGCACCGGGGAGCTGTTTTTT,CACHETGLRVGTGELFF
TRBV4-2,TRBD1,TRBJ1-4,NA,TGTGCCAGCAGCCCCCGGGGGACAGGGTCGGTTCAGAGTGAAAAACTGTTTTTT,CASSPRGTGSVQSEKLFF
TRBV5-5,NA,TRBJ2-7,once,TGTGCCAGCAGCGACCTCTACGAGCAGTACTTC,CASSDLYEQYF
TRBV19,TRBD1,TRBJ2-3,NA,TGTGCCAGTAGTAGGGGACAGGAGCCAGATACGCAGTATTTT,CASSRGQEPDTQYF